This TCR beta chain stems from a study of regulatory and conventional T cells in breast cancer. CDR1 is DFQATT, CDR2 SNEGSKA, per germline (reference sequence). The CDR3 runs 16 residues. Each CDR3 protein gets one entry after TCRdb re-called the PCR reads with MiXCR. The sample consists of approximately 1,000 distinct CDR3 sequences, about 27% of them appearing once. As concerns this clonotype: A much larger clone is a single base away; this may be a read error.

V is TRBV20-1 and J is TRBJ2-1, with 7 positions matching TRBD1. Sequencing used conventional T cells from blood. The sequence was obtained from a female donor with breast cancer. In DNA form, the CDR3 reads TGCGGTGCTAGGGAACCCGGGACAGTAACCTACAATGAGCAGTTCTTC. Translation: CGAREPGTVTYNEQFF.